This T cell receptor beta chain was obtained from a study of neoadjuvant anti-PD-1 for oral cavity cancer (dated by TCRdb to about 2021). Context from the whole study: Three to four biweekly doses of nivolumab at 3 mg/kg were mostly administered to patients before curative-intent surgical resection. Patients without progression received a fourth nivolumab dose around day 43 and underwent definitive surgical resection on days 50-56. A roughly 34% response rate was observed in the parent correlative cohort, in which more than nine patients were included. Patients with complete response, partial response or stable disease by RECIST 1.1 were defined as responders, whereas patients with progression were defined as non-responders. On the study overall, not on this receptor specifically: After neoadjuvant nivolumab, significantly higher T cell clonality (Gini index) was found within PBMCs in non-responders than in responders. Higher pretreatment blood Treg/Th17 ratios correlated with higher pretreatment blood TCRbeta clonality and lower post-treatment tumor TCRbeta clonality. The TCR analyses had only a few patients in each response group, and the authors called for validation in larger cohorts.

Concerning this clone: It has no known antigen specificity. No base-level quality is on record; no much larger clone is a single base apart.

For deep sequencing, PBMC libraries mostly used roughly 0.5 ug of input genomic DNA, with six replicates for each sample. Following the manufacturer's instructions, the team built TCRbeta libraries using the immunoSEQ hsTCRbeta kit. The finished libraries were brought together in one pool at approximately 3 nM, which was then read using an Illumina NovaSeq 6000 S4 flow cell. The authors' analysis ran thus. Raw data preprocessing and quality control were performed with the immunoSEQ Analyzer. The analysis was limited to productive rearrangements, and each clonotype was defined by a unique CDR3 amino acid sequence. Repertoire clonality was estimated as the Gini-Simpson index, computed with the R package tcR. Gini indices were compared with Student's t test, and associations with tumor size change were assessed by Pearson correlation. TCRdb took over this immuneACCESS table, retaining in-frame rearrangements with V and J assigned. Such tables are incomplete; in checked studies, under half of the missing clones stem from an unresolved V gene, and the remainder is unexplained. The D gene and trimming were derived from the DNA, and the V and J assignments and clone size from that table. The sample table holds about 14,000 clones, of which 75% to 85% were seen once. The ten biggest clones cover under 2.5% of the sample.

Explained via the paper, the time point label denotes: after neoadjuvant nivolumab, at surgical resection. Patients had been newly diagnosed with stage II-IVA oral cavity squamous cell carcinoma, and no prior systemic or radiation treatment had been given to the patients. Everyone in the cohort had locally advanced, HPV-negative oral cavity squamous cell carcinoma. Peripheral blood mononuclear cells were analyzed directly, without maintenance or expansion in culture. Samples came from a longitudinal correlative study of a single-arm phase II trial of neoadjuvant nivolumab in oral cavity squamous cell carcinoma. Genomic DNA-based TCRbeta sequencing was performed on subject-matched pre- and post-treatment PBMCs and tumors from three responders and three non-responders. Peripheral blood mononuclear cells were collected before nivolumab treatment and were collected again after treatment, at the time of surgery. The Maxwell RSC DNA from Cells kit was used to extract genomic DNA from PBMCs.

CDR1 and CDR2 (MNHNS, SASEGT) derive from the germline V gene. V and J are truncated by 4 bases and 2 bases respectively, leaving an intervening sequence of 9 bases. The cysteine opens and the phenylalanine closes a CDR3 of 13 amino acids. Kept here is only the CDR3 DNA, which spans 39 bases and is read in frame from base 1. This receptor chain uses TRBV6-1 and TRBJ2-7; the D gene cannot be named for sure. The sequences come from PBMCs, collected after nivolumab (anti-PD-1) treatment. The TCR was taken from a person aged 40 to 85 with oral cavity squamous cell carcinoma. Here is the DNA: TGTGCCAGCAGTGGGGGTTTTGCCTACGAGCAGTACTTC. It encodes CASSGGFAYEQYF.